The rows below give T cell receptor beta chains drawn from one sample of a study of shared clonotypes between healthy human individuals. Using immunoSEQ multiplex PCR, the repertoire was profiled, and TCRdb retains in-frame clones only, with some absent. The sample records more than 1.2 million clones, approximately 98.5% being singletons. The sample taken for sequencing was naive CD4+ T cells sorted from blood. All receptors come from a man under 40 in good health. Each CDR3 is given without its conserved first and last residue. The order of the fields is J gene, clone size, V gene, CDR3 protein. The size of a clone is reported for some rows only, either as once, few or many, or as a class for expanded clones.

J gene: TRBJ1-5; clone size: NA; V gene: TRBV19; CDR3 protein: ASSTPKGGPQPQH
J gene: TRBJ2-1; clone size: NA; V gene: TRBV20-1; CDR3 protein: SALGNEQF
J gene: TRBJ1-4; clone size: NA; V gene: TRBV29-1; CDR3 protein: SVAQGAEKLF
J gene: TRBJ1-5; clone size: once; V gene: TRBV5-1; CDR3 protein: ASSLGTGGGQPQH
J gene: TRBJ2-7; clone size: NA; V gene: TRBV7-9; CDR3 protein: ASSLRAGTGISYEQY
J gene: TRBJ2-5; clone size: NA; V gene: TRBV27; CDR3 protein: ASSSVSGTQY
J gene: TRBJ2-2; clone size: NA; V gene: TRBV5-1; CDR3 protein: ASSITGKWDTGELF
J gene: TRBJ2-1; clone size: NA; V gene: TRBV5-1; CDR3 protein: ASSLSTGLNEQF
J gene: TRBJ2-7; clone size: NA; V gene: TRBV5-1; CDR3 protein: ASSFRQGQPYEQY
J gene: TRBJ2-7; clone size: NA; V gene: TRBV10-3; CDR3 protein: AISVELAGEYEQY
J gene: TRBJ2-2; clone size: NA; V gene: TRBV27; CDR3 protein: ASSLSGGWGTRLTGELF
J gene: TRBJ2-2; clone size: NA; V gene: TRBV2; CDR3 protein: ASRSLAGYTGELF
J gene: TRBJ2-2; clone size: once; V gene: TRBV11-2; CDR3 protein: ASSLDLMGTGELF
J gene: TRBJ2-5; clone size: NA; V gene: TRBV6-1; CDR3 protein: ASAWSRETQY
J gene: TRBJ2-4; clone size: NA; V gene: TRBV30; CDR3 protein: SSYESAKNIQY
J gene: TRBJ1-5; clone size: NA; V gene: TRBV5-5; CDR3 protein: ASSLKDSNQPQH
J gene: TRBJ2-1; clone size: NA; V gene: TRBV7-9; CDR3 protein: ASSLARMGPYNEQF
J gene: TRBJ2-7; clone size: NA; V gene: TRBV28; CDR3 protein: ASSNRDSYEQY
J gene: TRBJ1-2; clone size: NA; V gene: TRBV28; CDR3 protein: ASSLSGVGRNGYT